This is a list of T cell receptor beta chains from one sample in a study of CD8 T cells in ankylosing spondylitis. TCRdb re-analysed the 5' RACE reads in MiXCR, keeping a single row per CDR3 protein. The sample has 100,000 to 150,000 distinct CDR3 sequences; about a sixth are singletons. Sequencing was done on a sample of blood, either unsorted or a sorted T cell fraction (not recorded which). The receptors come from a male donor with ankylosing spondylitis. Each CDR3 is given with its conserved first and last residue. Each record gives: D gene, clone size, J gene, V gene, CDR3 DNA, CDR3 protein. D genes are given only for firm matches. Size values are once, few and many counts, or a class for expanded clones, and some rows have none.

-	few	TRBJ2-5	TRBV7-8	TGTGCCAGCAGCTTAGCTACGGGCGGGTGGGGAGAGACCCAGTACTTC	CASSLATGGWGETQYF
-	few	TRBJ1-2	TRBV27	TGTGCCAGCAGTGCGGGGGTCGATTACGAGGGCTACACCTTC	CASSAGVDYEGYTF
-	few	TRBJ1-2	TRBV28	TGTGCCAGCGGCCTGGGATGGGCGGGCTACACCTTC	CASGLGWAGYTF
-	-	TRBJ2-7	TRBV2	TGTGCCAGCAGTGATTTCCGGGGATCCTACGAGCAGTACTTC	CASSDFRGSYEQYF
TRBD2	once	TRBJ2-2	TRBV6-2/TRBV6-3	TGTGCCAGCAGTTACCGACTAGCGGGAGGGCCGAACACCGGGGAGCTGTTTTTT	CASSYRLAGGPNTGELFF
-	many	TRBJ2-7	TRBV5-6	TGTGCCAGCAGCTCGGGACTTACCTACGAGCAGTACTTC	CASSSGLTYEQYF
-	-	TRBJ2-7	TRBV9	TGTGCCAGCAGCGTAGAGGACGGGCCGTCCTTCGAGCAGTACTTC	CASSVEDGPSFEQYF
TRBD2	-	TRBJ2-7	TRBV12-3/TRBV12-4	TGTGCCAGCAGTTCCACTAGCGGGAGTGACTACGAGCAGTACTTC	CASSSTSGSDYEQYF
-	-	TRBJ2-1	TRBV7-8	TGTGCCAGCAGCTTAGATCGCGGAACGGAACAGTTCTTC	CASSLDRGTEQFF
TRBD1	few	TRBJ1-2	TRBV12-3/TRBV12-4	TGTGCCAGCAGTCCAACAGGGGTCGGCTACACCTTC	CASSPTGVGYTF
TRBD2	few	TRBJ2-1	TRBV27	TGTGCCAGCAGTCACAGACTAGCGGGAGTGAATGAGCAGTTCTTC	CASSHRLAGVNEQFF
-	-	TRBJ2-5	TRBV5-1	TGCGCCAGCAGCTTGCTCGAGACCCAGTACTTC	CASSLLETQYF
-	-	TRBJ1-2	TRBV10-3	TGTGCCATCAGTGAGCGACAGAATGGCTACACCTTC	CAISERQNGYTF
-	few	TRBJ2-7	TRBV27	TGTGCCAGCAGTTTATCCGGGAGCTTGGACGAGCAGTACTTC	CASSLSGSLDEQYF
TRBD2	-	TRBJ2-1	TRBV28	TGTGCCAGCAGTTTGGGTACTAGCGGTGGTATTGACAATGAGCAGTTCTTC	CASSLGTSGGIDNEQFF
-	many	TRBJ2-1	TRBV15	TGTGCCACCAGCAGAATGGACGGCAGCCTATGGTCCTACAATGAGCAGTTCTTC	CATSRMDGSLWSYNEQFF
-	few	TRBJ1-1	TRBV9	TGTGCCAGCAGCGTAGACGGCGCAGAAGCTTTCTTT	CASSVDGAEAFF
-	-	TRBJ2-1	TRBV5-1	TGCGCCAGCAGCTTCCGGGACGAACACAATGAGCAGTTCTTC	CASSFRDEHNEQFF
-	few	TRBJ2-5	TRBV3-1	TGTGCCAGCAGCGACTCCCTCGGGACATCCGAGACCCAGTACTTC	CASSDSLGTSETQYF
TRBD1	few	TRBJ2-3	TRBV5-1	TGCGCCAGCAGCTACAGGGGGCATACGCAGTATTTT	CASSYRGHTQYF
-	-	TRBJ1-1	TRBV29-1	TGCAGCGTTCGACGGGGGATGAACACTGAAGCTTTCTTT	CSVRRGMNTEAFF
-	-	TRBJ2-7	TRBV4-3	TGCGCCAGCAGCCACACGAGGAGGAACTACGAGCAGTACTTC	CASSHTRRNYEQYF
-	-	TRBJ1-1	TRBV27	TGTGCCAGCAGTTTAACAGGGTTGGGCACTGAAGCTTTCTTT	CASSLTGLGTEAFF
-	few	TRBJ2-5	TRBV27	TGTGCCAGCAGTTCAACGGGATCAGAGACCCAGTACTTC	CASSSTGSETQYF
-	-	TRBJ2-3	TRBV24-1	TGTGCCACCAGTGATTTGGCTGGATCCCCAGCTCCCATGCATTTT	CATSDLAGSPAPMHF
-	few	TRBJ2-1	TRBV7-9	TGTGCCAGCAGCCCAACGTTAAAGGGGCCCTACAATGAGCAGTTCTTC	CASSPTLKGPYNEQFF
-	-	TRBJ2-4	TRBV7-2	TGTGCCAGCAGCTTATGGTTTACTGGCAAAAACATTCAGTACTTC	CASSLWFTGKNIQYF
TRBD1	few	TRBJ2-7	TRBV7-8	TGTGCCAGCAGCAAAGGGACAGTGGAGTCCCACGAGCAGTACTTC	CASSKGTVESHEQYF
-	once	TRBJ2-7	TRBV3-1	TGTGCCAGCAGCCTCGGACTCGCAACCTCCTACGAGCAGTACTTC	CASSLGLATSYEQYF
-	-	TRBJ2-3	TRBV24-1	TGTGCCACCAGTGATTTGCAGGCTACGAGCACAGATACGCAGTATTTT	CATSDLQATSTDTQYF